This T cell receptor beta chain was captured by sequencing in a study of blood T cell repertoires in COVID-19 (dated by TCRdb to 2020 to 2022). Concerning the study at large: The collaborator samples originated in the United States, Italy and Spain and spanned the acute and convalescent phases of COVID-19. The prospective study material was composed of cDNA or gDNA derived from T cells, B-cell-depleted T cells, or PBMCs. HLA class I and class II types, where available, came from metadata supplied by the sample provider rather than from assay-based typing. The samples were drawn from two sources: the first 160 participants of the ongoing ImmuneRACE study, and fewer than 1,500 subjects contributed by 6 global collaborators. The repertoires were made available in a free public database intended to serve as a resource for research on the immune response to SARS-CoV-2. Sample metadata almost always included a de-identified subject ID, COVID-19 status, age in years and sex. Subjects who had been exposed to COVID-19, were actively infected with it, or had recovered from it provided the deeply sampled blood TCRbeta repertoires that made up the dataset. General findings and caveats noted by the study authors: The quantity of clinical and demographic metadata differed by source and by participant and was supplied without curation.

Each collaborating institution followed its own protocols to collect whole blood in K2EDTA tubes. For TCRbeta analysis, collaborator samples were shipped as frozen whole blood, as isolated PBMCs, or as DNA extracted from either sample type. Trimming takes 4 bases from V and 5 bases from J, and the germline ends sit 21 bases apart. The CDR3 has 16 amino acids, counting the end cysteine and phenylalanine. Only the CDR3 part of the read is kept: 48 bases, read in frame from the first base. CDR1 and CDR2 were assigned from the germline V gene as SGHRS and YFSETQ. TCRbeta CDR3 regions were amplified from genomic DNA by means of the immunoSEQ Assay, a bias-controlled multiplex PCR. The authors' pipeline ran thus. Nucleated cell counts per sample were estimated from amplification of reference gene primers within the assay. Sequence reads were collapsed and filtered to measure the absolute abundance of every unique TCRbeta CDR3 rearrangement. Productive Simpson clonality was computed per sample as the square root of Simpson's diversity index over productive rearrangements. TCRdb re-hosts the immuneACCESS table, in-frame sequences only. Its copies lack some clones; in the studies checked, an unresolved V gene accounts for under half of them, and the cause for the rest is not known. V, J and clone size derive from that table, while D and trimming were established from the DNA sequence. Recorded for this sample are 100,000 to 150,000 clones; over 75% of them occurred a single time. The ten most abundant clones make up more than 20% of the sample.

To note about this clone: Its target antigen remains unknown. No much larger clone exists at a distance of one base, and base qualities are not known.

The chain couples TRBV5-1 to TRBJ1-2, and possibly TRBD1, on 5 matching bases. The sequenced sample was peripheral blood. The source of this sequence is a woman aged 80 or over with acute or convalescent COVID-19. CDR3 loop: CASSPMVAGRFYGYTF. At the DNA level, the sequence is TGCGCCAGCAGCCCAATGGTGGCAGGGCGTTTTTATGGCTACACCTTC.